The sequence of this TCR beta chain was determined in a study of T-cell reconstitution after alpha-beta-depleted transplantation in children. Germline lookup yields CDR1 SGHTA and CDR2 FQGTGA. Trimming cost V 2 bases and J 2 bases, with 8 bases left between them. The CDR3 totals 14 residues. Regarding this clonotype: As yet, its antigen is unknown.

The authors prepared the TCRbeta library with unique molecular identifiers. TCRdb reprocessed the PCR reads with MiXCR, giving one entry per CDR3 protein. The data contain around 300,000 distinct CDR3 sequences, roughly 25% of them singletons. Study outcomes and limitations: Where alpha-beta T cells came from about two months after transplant was reportedly several hundred expanded graft clones.

The chain combines TRBV7-3 with TRBJ2-3, with D unresolved. The source material was PBMCs, mostly from graft donor cells, sampled 180 days after TCRalphabeta/CD19-depleted stem cell transplant. The clonotype comes from a male patient between 5 and 17 years old who had a stem cell transplant for acute lymphoblastic leukemia, so the T cells may come from the graft donor. The CDR3 sequence is CASSLHYSTDTQYF. CDR3 in DNA: TGTGCCAGCAGCTTACACTACTCCACAGATACGCAGTATTTT.